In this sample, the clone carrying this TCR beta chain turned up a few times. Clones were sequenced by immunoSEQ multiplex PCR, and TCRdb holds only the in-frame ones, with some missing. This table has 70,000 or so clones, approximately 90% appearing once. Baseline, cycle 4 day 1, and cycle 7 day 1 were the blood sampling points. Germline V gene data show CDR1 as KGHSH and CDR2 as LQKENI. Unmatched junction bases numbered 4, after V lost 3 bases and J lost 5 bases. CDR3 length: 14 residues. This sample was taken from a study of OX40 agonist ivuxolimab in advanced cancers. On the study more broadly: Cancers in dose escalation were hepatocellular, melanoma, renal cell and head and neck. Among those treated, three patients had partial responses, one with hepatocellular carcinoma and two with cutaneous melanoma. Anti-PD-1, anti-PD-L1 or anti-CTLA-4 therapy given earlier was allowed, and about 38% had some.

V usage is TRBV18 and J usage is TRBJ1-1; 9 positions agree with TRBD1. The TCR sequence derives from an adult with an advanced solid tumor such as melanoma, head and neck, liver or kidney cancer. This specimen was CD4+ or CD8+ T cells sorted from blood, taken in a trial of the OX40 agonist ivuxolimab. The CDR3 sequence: CASSPSGTGTEAFF. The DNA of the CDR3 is TGTGCCAGCTCACCCTCCGGGACAGGGACTGAAGCTTTCTTT.